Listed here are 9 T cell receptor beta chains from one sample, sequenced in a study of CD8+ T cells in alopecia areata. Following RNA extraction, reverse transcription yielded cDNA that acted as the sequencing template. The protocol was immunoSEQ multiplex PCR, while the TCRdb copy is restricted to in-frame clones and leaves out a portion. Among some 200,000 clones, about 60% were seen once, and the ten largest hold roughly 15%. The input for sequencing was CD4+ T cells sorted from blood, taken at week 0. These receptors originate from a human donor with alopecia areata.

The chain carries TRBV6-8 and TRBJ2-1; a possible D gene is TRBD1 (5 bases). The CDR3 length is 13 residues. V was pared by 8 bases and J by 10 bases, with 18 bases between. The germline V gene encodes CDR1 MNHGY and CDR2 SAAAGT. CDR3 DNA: TGTGCCAGCGGTCAGACTGCGAAGGGGGAGCAGTTCTTC. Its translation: CASGQTAKGEQFF.

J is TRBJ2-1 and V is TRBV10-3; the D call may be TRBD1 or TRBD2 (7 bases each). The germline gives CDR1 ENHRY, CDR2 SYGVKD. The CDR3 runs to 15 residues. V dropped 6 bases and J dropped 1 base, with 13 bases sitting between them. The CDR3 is CAISRQGGSYNEQFF. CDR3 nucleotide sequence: TGTGCCATCAGCCGACAGGGAGGGTCCTACAATGAGCAGTTCTTC.

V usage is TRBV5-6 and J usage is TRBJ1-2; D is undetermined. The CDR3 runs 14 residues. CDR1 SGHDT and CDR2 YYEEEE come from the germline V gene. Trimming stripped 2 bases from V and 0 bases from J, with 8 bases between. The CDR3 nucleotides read TGTGCCAGCAGCTTTATCGGAGCTAACTATGGCTACACCTTC. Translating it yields CASSFIGANYGYTF.

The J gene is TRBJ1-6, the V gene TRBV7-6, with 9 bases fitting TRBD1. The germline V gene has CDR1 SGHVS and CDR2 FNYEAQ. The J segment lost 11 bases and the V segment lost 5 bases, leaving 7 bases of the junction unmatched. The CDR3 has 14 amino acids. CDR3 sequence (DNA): TGTGCCAGCAGCCCCGGGACAGGGTACCCACCCCTCCACTTT. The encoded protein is CASSPGTGYPPLHF.

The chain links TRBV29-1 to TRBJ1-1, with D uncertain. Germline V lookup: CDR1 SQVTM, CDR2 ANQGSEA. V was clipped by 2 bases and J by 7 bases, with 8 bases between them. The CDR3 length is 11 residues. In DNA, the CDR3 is TGCAGCGTTGAAAGGCCAGTTGAAGCTTTCTTT. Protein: CSVERPVEAFF.

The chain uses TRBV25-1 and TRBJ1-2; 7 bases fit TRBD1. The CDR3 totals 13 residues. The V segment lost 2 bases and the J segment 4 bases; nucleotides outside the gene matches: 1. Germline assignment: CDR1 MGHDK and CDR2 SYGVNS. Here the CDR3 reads CASSEGTVYGYTF. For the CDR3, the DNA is TGTGCCAGCAGTGAAGGGACAGTCTATGGCTACACCTTC.

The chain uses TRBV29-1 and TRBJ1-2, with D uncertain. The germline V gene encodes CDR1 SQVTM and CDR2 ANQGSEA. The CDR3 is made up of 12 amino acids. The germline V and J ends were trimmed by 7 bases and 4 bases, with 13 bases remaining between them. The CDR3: CSDLPAPYGYTF. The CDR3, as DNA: TGCAGCGATCTCCCGGCCCCCTATGGCTACACCTTC.

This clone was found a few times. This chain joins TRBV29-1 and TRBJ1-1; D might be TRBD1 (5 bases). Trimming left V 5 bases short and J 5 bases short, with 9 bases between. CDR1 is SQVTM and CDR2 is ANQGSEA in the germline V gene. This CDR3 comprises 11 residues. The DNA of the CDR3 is TGCAGCGTTTCAGGGAGGACTGAAGCTTTCTTT. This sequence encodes CSVSGRTEAFF.

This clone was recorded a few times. CDR3 amino acids: CASSQDPRREQYF. The CDR3 nucleotides read TGTGCCAGCAGCCAAGATCCGAGGAGGGAGCAGTACTTC. The rearrangement uses TRBV4-2 and TRBJ2-7; tentative D call: TRBD2 (5 bases). Trimming took 0 bases from V and 7 from J, leaving 10 bases between them. Germline lookup yields CDR1 LGHNA and CDR2 YNFKEQ. CDR3 length: 13 residues.